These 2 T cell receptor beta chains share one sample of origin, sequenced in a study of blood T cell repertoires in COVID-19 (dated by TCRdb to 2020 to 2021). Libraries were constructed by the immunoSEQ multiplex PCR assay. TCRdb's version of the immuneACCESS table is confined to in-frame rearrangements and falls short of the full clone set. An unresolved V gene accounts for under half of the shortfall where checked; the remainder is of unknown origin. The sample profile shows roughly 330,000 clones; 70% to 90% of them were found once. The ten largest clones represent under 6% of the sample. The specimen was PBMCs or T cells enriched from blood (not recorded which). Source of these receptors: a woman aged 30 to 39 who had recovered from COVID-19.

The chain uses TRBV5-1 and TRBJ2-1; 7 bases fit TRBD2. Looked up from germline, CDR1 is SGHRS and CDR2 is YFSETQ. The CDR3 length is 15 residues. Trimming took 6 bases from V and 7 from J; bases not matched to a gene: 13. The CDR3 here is CASTYLSGLGNEQFF. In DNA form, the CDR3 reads TGCGCCAGCACCTACCTCAGCGGACTAGGGAATGAGCAGTTCTTC.

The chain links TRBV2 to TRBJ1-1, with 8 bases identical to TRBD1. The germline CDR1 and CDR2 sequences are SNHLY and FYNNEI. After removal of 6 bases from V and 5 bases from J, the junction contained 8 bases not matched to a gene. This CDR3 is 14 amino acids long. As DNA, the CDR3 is TGTGCCAGCAGACCCGAAACAGGGGGTACTGAAGCTTTCTTT. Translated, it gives CASRPETGGTEAFF.